This entry lists 8 T cell receptor beta chains sequenced from one sample in a study of CD8+ T cells in alopecia areata. Punch biopsies of lesional scalp, plus peripheral blood, were taken from alopecia areata patients. Sequencing templates came from extracted RNA that was reverse transcribed into cDNA. The method was immunoSEQ multiplex PCR; TCRdb's version includes in-frame clones alone and lacks a portion of them. The data contain approximately 13,000 clones, about 50% of them singletons. Material: skin, obtained at week 0. The receptor set was obtained from a human donor with alopecia areata.

The chain is built from TRBV5-6 and TRBJ1-4, with D perhaps TRBD1 (6 bases). V lost 0 bases, J lost 6 bases, and 12 bases lay in between. This CDR3 contains 15 residues. CDR1 and CDR2 from the germline V gene are SGHDT and YYEEEE. In DNA form, the CDR3 reads TGTGCCAGCAGCTTGGATGCGGACAGCTATGAAAAACTGTTTTTT. Residues: CASSLDADSYEKLFF.

The chain employs TRBV6-5 and TRBJ1-2; D possibly corresponds to TRBD1 (5 bases). The V end was cut by 5 bases, the J end by 1 base, with 8 bases between. In germline, CDR1 is MNHEY, CDR2 SVGAGI. CDR3 length: 13 residues. The CDR3 DNA is TGTGCCAGCAGTCGGGACGGTAACTATGGCTACACCTTC. It is translated as CASSRDGNYGYTF.

The genes are TRBV5-4 and TRBJ1-5; D gene uncertain. This CDR3 contains 13 residues. CDR1 and CDR2 (germline): SGHNT, YYREEE (reference sequence). Trimming pared 0 bases from V and 4 bases from J, leaving 5 bases between. For the CDR3, the DNA is TGTGCCAGCAGCTTGGTTGGAAATCAGCCCCAGCATTTT. This translates into CASSLVGNQPQHF.

This chain links TRBV5-5 with TRBJ2-2; D tentatively reads TRBD1 or TRBD2 (5 bases each). The CDR3 contains 15 residues. The germline V gene encodes CDR1 SGHKS and CDR2 YYEKEE (reference sequence). Trimming pared 0 bases from V and 1 base from J, leaving 7 bases between. The CDR3 DNA sequence: TGTGCCAGCAGCTTGGATGGGGGGAACACCGGGGAGCTGTTTTTT. Its translation: CASSLDGGNTGELFF.

The genes are TRBV27 and TRBJ2-5; TRBD2 matches at 7 bases. V shed 7 bases and J 2 bases; nucleotides not matched to a gene: 13. This CDR3 has 16 residues. The V gene's germline CDR1 is MNHEY and CDR2 SMNVEV (reference sequence). DNA of the CDR3: TGTGCCAGCACCCCGAATGAAGGGAGGGGTCAAGAGACCCAGTACTTC. Its protein is CASTPNEGRGQETQYF.

V is TRBV4-3 and J is TRBJ2-6, with no clear D. The germline gives CDR1 LGHNA, CDR2 YSLEER. The CDR3 length is 16 residues. Deletions cut 4 bases from V and 0 bases from J, with 10 bases between. The CDR3 spells CASSPHSSSGANVLTF. The CDR3, as DNA: TGCGCCAGCAGCCCACATAGTTCCTCTGGGGCCAACGTCCTGACTTTC.

The J gene is TRBJ1-1, the V gene TRBV4-2; TRBD1 might be the D (6 bases). With 1 base removed from V and 1 base from J, the gap between germline ends came to 16 bases. The CDR3 is made up of 17 amino acids. Germline V gene lookup returns CDR1 LGHNA and CDR2 YNFKEQ. CDR3 protein: CASSQADGGRGNTEAFF. As DNA, the CDR3 is TGTGCCAGCAGCCAAGCCGATGGGGGGCGCGGGAACACTGAAGCTTTCTTT.

The chain is built from TRBV30 and TRBJ1-1, with D hard to call. This CDR3 has 14 amino acids. Trimming removed 4 bases at V and 3 bases at J, with 15 bases between. The germline V gene has CDR1 GTSNPN and CDR2 SVGIG (reference sequence). CDR3 sequence: CAWKSVGTHTEAFF. For the CDR3, the DNA is TGTGCCTGGAAAAGTGTTGGAACTCACACTGAAGCTTTCTTT. The variable domain in full, completed from reference TRBV30 and TRBJ1-1, reads SQTIHQWPATLVQPVGSPLSLECTVEGTSNPNLYWYRQAAGRGLQLLFYSVGIGQISSEVPQNLSASRPQDRQFILSSKKLLLSDSGFYLCAWKSVGTHTEAFFGQGTRLTVV.